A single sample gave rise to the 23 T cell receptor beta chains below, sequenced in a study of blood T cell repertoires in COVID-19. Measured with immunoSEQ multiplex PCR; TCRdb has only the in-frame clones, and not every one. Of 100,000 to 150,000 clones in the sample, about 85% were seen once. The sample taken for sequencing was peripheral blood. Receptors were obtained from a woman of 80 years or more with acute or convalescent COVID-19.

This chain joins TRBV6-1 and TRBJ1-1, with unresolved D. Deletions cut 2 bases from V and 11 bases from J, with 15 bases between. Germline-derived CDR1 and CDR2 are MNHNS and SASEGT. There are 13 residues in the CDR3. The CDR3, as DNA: TGTGCCAGCAGTGAACTGAGTACGCGTCCCGCTTTCTTT. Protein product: CASSELSTRPAFF.

The CDR3 DNA follows: TGTGCCAGCAAGCAGGGGAATCAGCCCCAGCATTTT. Its translation is CASKQGNQPQHF. V gene TRBV6-5 combines with J gene TRBJ1-5, with D tentatively TRBD1 (6 bases). This CDR3 is built from 12 residues. Trimming shortened V by 7 bases and J by 4 bases, and 8 bases separated the two germline ends. Germline loops: CDR1 MNHEY, CDR2 SVGAGI.

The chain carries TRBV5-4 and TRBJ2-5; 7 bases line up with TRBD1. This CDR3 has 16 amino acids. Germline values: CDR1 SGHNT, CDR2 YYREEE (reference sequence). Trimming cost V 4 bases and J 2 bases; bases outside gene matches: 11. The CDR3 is CASSRFQGQSQETQYF. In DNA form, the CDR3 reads TGTGCCAGCAGCCGCTTTCAGGGACAGTCTCAAGAGACCCAGTACTTC. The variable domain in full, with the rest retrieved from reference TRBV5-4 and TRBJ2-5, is ETGVTQSPTHLIKTRGQQVTLRCSSQSGHNTVSWYQQALGQGPQFIFQYYREEENGRGNFPPRFSGLQFPNYSSELNVNALELDDSALYLCASSRFQGQSQETQYFGPGTRLLVL.

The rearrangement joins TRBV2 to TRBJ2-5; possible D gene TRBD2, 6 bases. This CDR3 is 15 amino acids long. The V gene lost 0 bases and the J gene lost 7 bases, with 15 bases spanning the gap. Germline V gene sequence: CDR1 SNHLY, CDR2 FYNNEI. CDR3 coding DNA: TGTGCCAGCAGTGAAGCCCGGGGACTGGGAGGGACCCAGTACTTC. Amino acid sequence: CASSEARGLGGTQYF.

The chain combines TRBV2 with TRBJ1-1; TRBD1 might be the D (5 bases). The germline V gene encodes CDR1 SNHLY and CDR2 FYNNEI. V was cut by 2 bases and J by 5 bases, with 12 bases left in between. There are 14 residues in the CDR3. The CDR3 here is CASSELDGGTEAFF. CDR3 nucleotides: TGTGCCAGCAGTGAACTGGATGGGGGGACTGAAGCTTTCTTT.

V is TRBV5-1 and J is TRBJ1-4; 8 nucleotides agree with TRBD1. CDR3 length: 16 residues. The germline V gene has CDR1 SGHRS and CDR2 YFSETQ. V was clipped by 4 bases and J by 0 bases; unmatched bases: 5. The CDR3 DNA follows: TGCGCCAGCAGCGGGCAGGGGGCTGCAACTAATGAAAAACTGTTTTTT. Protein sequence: CASSGQGAATNEKLFF.

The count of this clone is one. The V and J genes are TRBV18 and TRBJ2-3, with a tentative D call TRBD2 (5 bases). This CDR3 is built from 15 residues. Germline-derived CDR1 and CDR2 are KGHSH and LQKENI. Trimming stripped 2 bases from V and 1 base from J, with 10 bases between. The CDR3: CASSPTSSGTDTQYF. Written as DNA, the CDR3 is TGTGCCAGCTCACCAACTAGTTCCGGCACAGATACGCAGTATTTT.

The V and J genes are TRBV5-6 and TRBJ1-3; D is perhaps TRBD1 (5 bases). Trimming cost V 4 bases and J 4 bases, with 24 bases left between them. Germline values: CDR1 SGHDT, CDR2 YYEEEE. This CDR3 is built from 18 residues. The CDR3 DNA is TGTGCCAGCAGCGGGGACCAAGGAAAGGGAGGTGAAGGAAACACCATATATTTT. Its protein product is CASSGDQGKGGEGNTIYF.

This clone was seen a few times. DNA of the CDR3: TGTGCCATCAGTGAGTCGGGCAGGGGGCTGTGGGGCAATCAGCCCCAGCATTTT. This encodes CAISESGRGLWGNQPQHF. The chain combines TRBV10-3 with TRBJ1-5; 8 bases are shared with TRBD1. V shed 0 bases, J shed 2 bases, and the junction held 9 bases outside the gene matches. The CDR3 sequence is 18 residues long. CDR1 and CDR2 from the germline V gene are ENHRY and SYGVKD.

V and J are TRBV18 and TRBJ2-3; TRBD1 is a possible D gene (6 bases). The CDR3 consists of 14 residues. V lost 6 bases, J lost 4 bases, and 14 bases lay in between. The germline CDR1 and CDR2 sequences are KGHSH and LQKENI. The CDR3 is CASSLNGQSDTQYF. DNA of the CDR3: TGTGCCAGCTCCCTCAACGGACAGTCAGATACGCAGTATTTT. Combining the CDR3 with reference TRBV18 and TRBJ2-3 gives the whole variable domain NAGVMQNPRHLVRRRGQEARLRCSPMKGHSHVYWYRQLPEEGLKFMVYLQKENIIDESGMPKERFSAEFPKEGPSILRIQQVVRGDSAAYFCASSLNGQSDTQYFGPGTRLTVL.

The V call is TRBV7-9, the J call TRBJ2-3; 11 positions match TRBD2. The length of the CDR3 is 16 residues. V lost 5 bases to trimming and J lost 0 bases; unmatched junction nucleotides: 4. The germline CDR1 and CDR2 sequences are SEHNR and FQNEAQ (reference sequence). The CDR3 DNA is TGTGCCAGCAGCCAGGGACTAGCGGAAAGCACAGATACGCAGTATTTT. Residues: CASSQGLAESTDTQYF.

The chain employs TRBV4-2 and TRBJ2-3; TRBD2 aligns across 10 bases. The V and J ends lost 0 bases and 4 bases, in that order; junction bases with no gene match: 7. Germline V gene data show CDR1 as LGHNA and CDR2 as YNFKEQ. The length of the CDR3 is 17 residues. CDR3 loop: CASSQDYKRGGADTQYF. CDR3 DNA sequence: TGTGCCAGCAGCCAAGATTACAAGCGGGGGGGTGCAGATACGCAGTATTTT.

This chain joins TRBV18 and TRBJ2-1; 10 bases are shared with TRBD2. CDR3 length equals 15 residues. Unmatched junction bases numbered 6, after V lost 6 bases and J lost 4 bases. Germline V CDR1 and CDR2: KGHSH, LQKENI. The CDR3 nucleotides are TGTGCCAGCTCGCGAGCTAGCGGGGGATACAATGAGCAGTTCTTC. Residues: CASSRASGGYNEQFF.

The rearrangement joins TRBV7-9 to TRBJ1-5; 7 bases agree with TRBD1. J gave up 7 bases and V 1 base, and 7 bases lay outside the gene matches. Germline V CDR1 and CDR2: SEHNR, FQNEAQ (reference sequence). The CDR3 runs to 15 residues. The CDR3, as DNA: TGTGCCAGCAGCTTAGTGGGACAGCGAGTCCAGCCCCAGCATTTT. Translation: CASSLVGQRVQPQHF.

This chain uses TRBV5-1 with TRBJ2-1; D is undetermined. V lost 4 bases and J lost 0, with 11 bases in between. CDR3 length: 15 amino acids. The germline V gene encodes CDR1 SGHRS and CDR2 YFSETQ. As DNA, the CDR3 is TGCGCCAGCAGCACGGGTAGGAGCTCCTACAATGAGCAGTTCTTC. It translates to CASSTGRSSYNEQFF.

The CDR3 sequence: CAINGGQTDTQYF. Written as DNA, the CDR3 is TGTGCCATCAATGGTGGACAGACAGATACGCAGTATTTT. The chain joins TRBV10-3 to TRBJ2-3; weak D call: TRBD1 (6 bases). The V gene's germline CDR1 is ENHRY and CDR2 SYGVKD. V lost 7 bases and J lost 3, with 11 bases in between. The CDR3 covers 13 residues.

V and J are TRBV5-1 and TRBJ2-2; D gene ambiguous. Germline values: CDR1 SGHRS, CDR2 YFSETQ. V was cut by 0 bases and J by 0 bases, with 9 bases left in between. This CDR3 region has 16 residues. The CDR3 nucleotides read TGCGCCAGCAGCTTGGGGCAGCGCCCGAACACCGGGGAGCTGTTTTTT. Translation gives CASSLGQRPNTGELFF.

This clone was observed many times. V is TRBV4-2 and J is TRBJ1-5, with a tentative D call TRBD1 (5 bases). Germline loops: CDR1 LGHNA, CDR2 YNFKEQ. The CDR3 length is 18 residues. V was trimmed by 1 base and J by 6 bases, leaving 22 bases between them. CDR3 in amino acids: CASSQAIWNTGGSQPQHF. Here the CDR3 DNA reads TGTGCCAGCAGCCAAGCTATATGGAATACGGGGGGTAGTCAGCCCCAGCATTTT.

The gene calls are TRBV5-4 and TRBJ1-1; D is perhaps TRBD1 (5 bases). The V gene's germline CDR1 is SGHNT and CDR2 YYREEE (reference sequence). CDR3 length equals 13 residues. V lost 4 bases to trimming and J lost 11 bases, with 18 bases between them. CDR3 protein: CASSLYGAGHAFF. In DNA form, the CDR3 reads TGTGCCAGCAGCCTTTATGGGGCGGGGCACGCTTTCTTT. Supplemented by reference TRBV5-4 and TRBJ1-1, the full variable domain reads ETGVTQSPTHLIKTRGQQVTLRCSSQSGHNTVSWYQQALGQGPQFIFQYYREEENGRGNFPPRFSGLQFPNYSSELNVNALELDDSALYLCASSLYGAGHAFFGQGTRLTVV.

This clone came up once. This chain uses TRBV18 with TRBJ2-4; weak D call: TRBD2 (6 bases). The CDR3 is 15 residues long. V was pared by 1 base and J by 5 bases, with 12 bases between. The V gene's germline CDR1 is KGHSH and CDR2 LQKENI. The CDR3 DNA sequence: TGTGCCAGCTCACCACTACACGGAGGGGAAAACATTCAGTACTTC. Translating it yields CASSPLHGGENIQYF.

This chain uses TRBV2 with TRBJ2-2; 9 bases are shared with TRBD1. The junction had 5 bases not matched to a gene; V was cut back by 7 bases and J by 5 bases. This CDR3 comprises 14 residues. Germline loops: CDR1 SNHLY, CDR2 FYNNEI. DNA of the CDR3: TGTGCCAGCAAAAGGACAGGGGTGACCGGGGAGCTGTTTTTT. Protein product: CASKRTGVTGELFF. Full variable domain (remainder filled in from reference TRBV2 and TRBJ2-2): EPEVTQTPSHQVTQMGQEVILRCVPISNHLYFYWYRQILGQKVEFLVSFYNNEISEKSEIFDDQFSVERPDGSNFTLKIRSTKLEDSAMYFCASKRTGVTGELFFGEGSRLTVL.

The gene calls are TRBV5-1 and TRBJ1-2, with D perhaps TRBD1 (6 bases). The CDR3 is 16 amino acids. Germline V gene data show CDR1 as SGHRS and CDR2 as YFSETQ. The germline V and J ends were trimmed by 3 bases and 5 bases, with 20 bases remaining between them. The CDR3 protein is CASSSVGKTGSYGYTF. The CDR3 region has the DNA TGCGCCAGCAGCTCGGTGGGTAAAACAGGGAGTTATGGCTACACCTTC.

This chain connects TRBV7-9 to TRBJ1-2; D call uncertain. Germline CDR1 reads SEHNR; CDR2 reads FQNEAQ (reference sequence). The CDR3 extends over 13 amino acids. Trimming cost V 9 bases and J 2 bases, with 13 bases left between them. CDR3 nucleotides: TGTGCCAGTGGGAGAGGTCAGAACTATGGCTACACCTTC. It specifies CASGRGQNYGYTF.